A single sample is the source of the 22 T cell receptor beta chains below, sequenced in a study. TRBV12-4/TRBJ1-2 clonotypes were amplified with adaptor-ligated barcode primers. Via MiXCR, TCRdb re-called the multiplex PCR reads, giving one row per CDR3 protein. The sample includes 1,200 or so distinct CDR3 sequences, approximately 24% seen only once; the top ten take 5.5%. Sequenced sample: naive CD4+ T cells sorted from blood. Subset of the sample: naive CD4+ T cells, CD4+CD45RA+CD25-. The source is a female donor with breast cancer.

By its share, this clonotype is large. This sequence joins TRBV12-3 or TRBV12-4 and TRBJ1-2; D uncertain. Trimming removed 8 bases at V and 4 bases at J, with 14 bases between. This CDR3 has 13 residues. The chain's CDR3 is CASLRRGFYGYTF. The CDR3 nucleotides are TGTGCCAGCCTCCGGAGAGGGTTCTATGGCTACACCTTC.

This clonotype is categorized as medium-sized. For the CDR3, the DNA is TGTGCCAGCAGTTTCAGGGGTGGCTACACCTTC. Amino acid sequence: CASSFRGGYTF. The chain joins TRBV12-3 or TRBV12-4 to TRBJ1-2, with a weak D call TRBD1 (6 bases). V shed 3 bases and J shed 7 bases, with 6 bases lying between them. CDR3 length: 11 amino acids.

Sample share makes this clonotype medium-sized. The chain carries TRBV12-3 or TRBV12-4 and TRBJ1-2, with 9 bases that match TRBD1. There are 13 residues in the CDR3. The trim removed 6 bases at V and 8 bases at J, leaving 7 bases unmatched. The CDR3 nucleotides are TGTGCCAGCAGCGTGGACAGGGGAAGGGGCTACACCTTC. This gives the protein CASSVDRGRGYTF.

The chain is built from TRBV12-3 or TRBV12-4 and TRBJ1-2, with TRBD1 matching over 8 bases. The CDR3 is made up of 14 amino acids. V shed 5 bases and J 8 bases; nucleotides not matched to a gene: 10. CDR3 residues: CASSPLRTGSGYTF. The DNA of the CDR3 is TGTGCCAGCAGTCCACTTCGGACAGGGAGCGGCTACACCTTC.

The chain is built from TRBV12-3 or TRBV12-4 and TRBJ1-2; no clear D gene. The CDR3 sequence is 13 residues long. V lost 7 bases and J lost 8, with 17 bases in between. CDR3 DNA: TGTGCCAGCACCGATACTAGACATAACGGCTACACCTTC. This translates into CASTDTRHNGYTF.

This clonotype showed up many times. The CDR3 loop reads CASSPQEAGYGYTF. The CDR3 nucleotides are TGTGCCAGCAGCCCACAGGAGGCTGGCTATGGCTACACCTTC. V gene TRBV12-3 or TRBV12-4 combines with J gene TRBJ1-2; tentative D call: TRBD1 (5 bases). The ends were cut back, 6 bases at V and 4 bases at J, with 15 bases in the middle. The CDR3 is 14 amino acids.

This clonotype was recorded once. The rearrangement uses TRBV12-3 or TRBV12-4 and TRBJ1-2; D is possibly TRBD1 (6 bases). V gave up 3 bases and J gave up 5 bases, with 13 bases separating them. The CDR3 is 14 residues long. CDR3: CASSFPGDRYGYTF. The CDR3 DNA reads as TGTGCCAGCAGTTTCCCAGGGGATAGGTATGGCTACACCTTC.

The chain links TRBV12-3 or TRBV12-4 to TRBJ1-2; no clear D. V gave up 4 bases and J gave up 8 bases, with 14 bases separating them. The length of the CDR3 is 13 residues. The CDR3 region is CASSSAGQGGYTF. CDR3 in DNA: TGTGCCAGCAGTTCGGCAGGCCAAGGAGGCTACACCTTC.

The chain has TRBV12-3 or TRBV12-4 and TRBJ1-2; D gene uncertain. This CDR3 region has 14 residues. Trimming pared 1 base from V and 4 bases from J, leaving 10 bases between. CDR3 in amino acids: CASSLGPGIYGYTF. The DNA for the CDR3 is TGTGCCAGCAGTTTAGGGCCGGGAATCTATGGCTACACCTTC.

Within the sample, this clonotype is large (0.1 to 1%). This sequence joins TRBV12-3 or TRBV12-4 and TRBJ1-2, with 8 positions matching TRBD1. V dropped 3 bases and J dropped 4; count of bases not matched to a gene: 4. The CDR3 extends over 14 amino acids. The CDR3 loop reads CASSFDRGFYGYTF. The CDR3 DNA sequence: TGTGCCAGCAGTTTCGACAGGGGATTCTATGGCTACACCTTC.

In its sample, this clonotype ranks as large. The chain uses TRBV12-3 or TRBV12-4 and TRBJ1-2; D uncertain. V was cut by 8 bases and J by 3 bases, with 7 bases left in between. The CDR3 consists of 11 residues. This CDR3 reads CASSGDYGYTF. The CDR3 coding sequence is TGTGCCAGCTCGGGCGACTATGGCTACACCTTC.

This clonotype has at least ten counts. The chain carries TRBV12-3 or TRBV12-4 and TRBJ1-2; D gene unclear. The CDR3 is 13 residues long. V was cut by 3 bases and J by 8 bases, with 13 bases left in between. CDR3 bases: TGTGCCAGCAGTTTTAATCGGGAGCGCGGCTACACCTTC. Translating it yields CASSFNRERGYTF.

The chain employs TRBV12-3 or TRBV12-4 and TRBJ1-2; D is perhaps TRBD1 (5 bases). V shed 5 bases and J shed 4 bases, with 11 bases lying between them. The CDR3 totals 13 residues. CDR3 region: CASSRRQIYGYTF. The CDR3 DNA sequence: TGTGCCAGCAGTCGGCGACAGATCTATGGCTACACCTTC.

In this sample, this clonotype is medium-sized. V usage is TRBV12-3 or TRBV12-4 and J usage is TRBJ1-2; maybe TRBD1 (5 bases). Deletions cut 5 bases from V and 6 bases from J, with 22 bases between. The CDR3 consists of 16 residues. The CDR3 bases are TGTGCCAGCAGTCCCCAAATCGGACGCGTAGGGGATGGCTACACCTTC. Encoded protein: CASSPQIGRVGDGYTF.

The rearrangement links TRBV12-3 or TRBV12-4 to TRBJ1-2; 8 bases agree with TRBD1. The V segment lost 2 bases and the J segment 4 bases; nucleotides outside the gene matches: 6. This CDR3 has 15 residues. The CDR3 protein is CASSLSGQGVYGYTF. For the CDR3, the DNA is TGTGCCAGCAGTTTAAGTGGACAGGGCGTCTATGGCTACACCTTC.

The rearrangement links TRBV12-3 or TRBV12-4 to TRBJ1-2, with D hard to call. The V gene lost 4 bases and the J gene lost 2 bases, with 8 bases spanning the gap. This CDR3 has 13 residues. Here the CDR3 reads CASSYTENYGYTF. The CDR3 DNA reads TGTGCCAGCAGTTACACAGAAAACTATGGCTACACCTTC.

This clonotype is medium-sized within its sample. The chain uses TRBV12-3 or TRBV12-4 and TRBJ1-2, with D uncertain. V was pared by 2 bases and J by 8 bases, with 12 bases between. CDR3 length equals 13 residues. In nucleotides, the CDR3 is TGTGCCAGCAGTTTATTACAAGAGGGAGGCTACACCTTC. Its protein product is CASSLLQEGGYTF.

By frequency in the sample, this clonotype is large (0.1 to 1%). CDR3 in DNA: TGTGCCAGCAGCCCTGACAGGGGACGGTACTATGGCTACACCTTC. Translated, it gives CASSPDRGRYYGYTF. The chain is built from TRBV12-3 or TRBV12-4 and TRBJ1-2, with 8 bases fitting TRBD1. The V gene end was trimmed by 6 bases and the J gene end by 3 bases; junction bases not matched to a gene: 9. The length of the CDR3 is 15 residues.

This rearrangement joins TRBV12-3 or TRBV12-4 to TRBJ1-2; D gene ambiguous. With 1 base removed from V and 4 bases from J, the gap between germline ends came to 4 bases. This CDR3 contains 12 residues. The CDR3 here is CASSLESYGYTF. For the CDR3, the DNA is TGTGCCAGCAGTTTAGAGTCCTATGGCTACACCTTC.

This clonotype is medium-sized within its sample. The gene calls are TRBV12-3 or TRBV12-4 and TRBJ1-2; D is ambiguous. The CDR3 is 13 residues long. Trimming took off 2 bases at V and 8 bases at J, with 12 bases between the two ends. The CDR3 loop reads CASSLSRIRGYTF. CDR3 coding DNA: TGTGCCAGCAGTTTATCCAGGATTCGCGGCTACACCTTC.

The chain is built from TRBV12-3 or TRBV12-4 and TRBJ1-2; D ambiguous. The CDR3 extends over 14 amino acids. Trimming took off 2 bases at V and 6 bases at J, with 13 bases between the two ends. CDR3 in amino acids: CASSLHRVKDGYTF. The CDR3 nucleotides read TGTGCCAGCAGTTTACACCGAGTGAAGGATGGCTACACCTTC.

This clonotype is categorized as medium-sized. The CDR3 DNA reads TGTGCCAGCAGTTTAAGGGACAGGGGATATGGCTACACCTTC. Translating it yields CASSLRDRGYGYTF. This chain connects TRBV12-3 or TRBV12-4 to TRBJ1-2; 10 positions match TRBD1. Trimming took 2 bases from V and 5 from J; bases not matched to a gene: 2. This CDR3 region has 14 residues.